Here is one TCR beta chain with its context. Its binding antigen is unknown. One base away there is no much larger clone; base qualities are not given. What this sample's time point label stands for: blood 4 weeks post-SBRT, at nephrectomy. The treatment or condition label on this specimen signifies: 15 Gy SBRT to primary tumor, nephrectomy 4 weeks later. Samples came from a clinical trial, in which primary renal cell carcinomas received 15 Gy stereotactic body radiation therapy followed by nephrectomy 4 weeks later. To follow tumor-enriched clonotypes, peripheral blood was collected serially from radiation-treated patients at baseline and again at 2 weeks and 4 weeks after SBRT. Renal cell carcinoma with clear cell pathology was present in all patients. The QIAamp DNA Blood Mini Kit (Qiagen) was used to prepare genomic DNA for TCR sequencing. Only samples passing all quality control checks were included in the analyses.

The immunoSEQ kit was used, according to the manufacturer's recommendations, to generate TCR beta libraries from genomic DNA. To prepare libraries, a first multiplex PCR with proprietary primers was run, followed by a second PCR that added unique barcodes, and a bead cleanup was done after each round. Each sample batch included a kit-provided positive control reaction and a negative control reaction. The final libraries were assessed on an Agilent 4200 TapeStation D1000 ScreenTape, pooled by volume, and quantified by qPCR. Sequencing ran on an Illumina NextSeq500 with a MidOutput 150-cycle cartridge, using 156 Read1 and 15 Index1 cycles with kit custom primers. The pooled library was loaded at 1.0 pM, and approximately 20% PhiX control was spiked in. Regarding the original processing steps: Vendor-processed data were analyzed in R, with a clonotype defined as all T cells sharing the same CDR3 nucleotide sequence. For clone abundance analyses, frequencies were normalized to the 10,000 most abundant clones per sample. Public T cell clones, which averaged fewer than five per sample, were excluded before analysis. Tumor-enriched and baseline blood-enriched clonotypes were defined by at least a 32-fold difference in abundance between compartments. A beta-binomial differential abundance model was applied to find clonotypes that expanded or contracted between blood time points. Similarity between tumor and blood repertoires was quantified using the Baroni-Urbani and Buser coefficient, and groups were compared with two-tailed Wilcoxon tests in R. Here the immuneACCESS table is served through TCRdb, limited to in-frame sequences with V and J called. Missing clones are a known gap in these copies; in checked studies unresolved V genes cover under half, and the rest lacks a known reason. Clone size and the V and J calls come from that table; the DNA yielded D and trimming. This sample comprises over 120,000 clones, 70% to 90% of them detected only once. The top ten clones comprise over 15% of the sample.

This specimen comes from a study of radiation and T cells in renal cell carcinoma (TCRdb year 2020). At the level of the whole study: In total, more than 50 samples underwent TCR beta sequencing: about 25 tumors plus 27 peripheral blood samples. The last blood draw happened 4 weeks after radiation, timed to coincide with nephrectomy. Across all 50 or so samples, 4,016,671 unique CDR3 nucleotide sequences, encoding 2,658,974 unique CDR3 amino acid sequences, were identified.

The germline V gene (reference sequence) provides CDR1 MNHEY and CDR2 SMNVEV. The CDR3 runs 12 amino acids, cysteine and phenylalanine included. Here the CDR3 DNA is all that survives: 36 bases in frame from base 1. Deletion took 3 bases off V and 9 bases off J, with a span of 9 bases between the germline ends. Overall results and qualifications from the work: In blood, the top tumor clonotypes increased from baseline to 2 weeks after radiation and then shrank by 4 weeks, which suggests a temporary expansion of tumor-resident clones. With a single-armed trial design, the study had no way to address how radiation dose or scheduling affects the TCR repertoire. Tracking of blood repertoire dynamics stopped at approximately 4 weeks after treatment, with no follow-up past that point. Because pretreatment tumor biopsies were not available, the study could not determine whether clonotypes were already present within the tumor at baseline.

The sequence links TRBV27 to TRBJ2-1, and TRBD2 may be the D gene, going by 5 matching bases. This TCR was sampled from a woman aged 50 to 65 with renal cell carcinoma. Sample: blood, taken from a patient whose treatment included radiotherapy and nephrectomy. The nucleotides read TGTGCCAGCAGTTTCAATAGCGTTGAGCAGTTCTTC. The resulting protein is CASSFNSVEQFF.